These 10 T cell receptor beta chains originate from one sample sequenced in a study of T cells in Graves' hyperthyroidism and ophthalmopathy. Amplification yielded TCR beta CDR3 regions, with RNA transcripts as the source. The TCR CDR3 first-round RT-PCR relied on the HTBI primer set. TCRdb re-analysed the multiplex PCR reads in MiXCR, keeping a single row per CDR3 protein. The profile shows around 380,000 distinct CDR3 sequences, less than 15% of them singletons. The source material was blood. The receptors originated from a young man with Graves' hyperthyroidism that later progressed to Graves' ophthalmopathy.

This clonotype was seen more than once but under ten times. The chain has TRBV30 and TRBJ2-2; 7 bases line up with TRBD1. Germline CDR1 and CDR2: GTSNPN and SVGIG (reference sequence). The V gene end was trimmed by 0 bases and the J gene end by 6 bases; junction bases not matched to a gene: 10. The CDR3 has 16 residues. The CDR3 region is CAWSVVAGGSSGELFF. The CDR3 coding sequence is TGTGCCTGGAGTGTCGTGGCAGGGGGTAGTTCCGGGGAGCTGTTTTTT.

This clonotype was counted a single time. The J gene is TRBJ1-2, the V gene TRBV28; 11 bases are shared with TRBD1. Germline V CDR1 and CDR2: MDHEN, SYDVKM. The junction had 7 bases not matched to a gene; V was cut back by 6 bases and J by 4 bases. The CDR3 runs 15 residues. The CDR3 DNA is TGTGCCAGCAGGACGGACAGGGGGCCGAGCTATGGCTACACCTTC. This translates into CASRTDRGPSYGYTF.

Concerning this clonotype itself: One end of the junction varies from germline; a read error may be responsible. The gene calls are TRBV14 and TRBJ1-1; 7 bases line up with TRBD1. Germline V gene sequence: CDR1 SGHDN, CDR2 FVKESK. The CDR3 extends over 15 amino acids. This CDR3 reads CANSLRGWMNTEAFF. As DNA, the CDR3 is TGTGCCAACAGCCTCAGGGGGTGGATGAACACTGAAGCTTTCTTT.

The chain links TRBV9 to TRBJ1-2; D uncertain. Trimming cost V 0 bases and J 2 bases, with 14 bases left between them. The CDR3 sequence is 16 residues long. Germline V gene data show CDR1 as SGDLS and CDR2 as YYNGEE. The CDR3 loop is CASSVGSISGNYGYTF. CDR3 nucleotides: TGTGCCAGCAGCGTAGGATCTATCTCGGGGAACTATGGCTACACCTTC.

This clonotype was seen ten or more times. The chain links TRBV7-2 to TRBJ2-1; TRBD2 aligns across 14 bases. This CDR3 contains 18 residues. Unmatched junction bases numbered 14, after V lost 3 bases and J lost 10 bases. The germline CDR1 and CDR2 sequences are SGHTA and FQGNSA. CDR3 amino acids: CASSFSHSGTSGGNEQFF. The CDR3 DNA reads as TGTGCCAGCAGCTTTAGCCACTCCGGGACTAGCGGGGGAAACGAGCAGTTCTTC.

The V and J genes are TRBV9 and TRBJ2-5, with TRBD2 matching 9 bases. V shed 0 bases and J 5 bases; nucleotides not matched to a gene: 8. Germline CDR1 and CDR2: SGDLS and YYNGEE. This CDR3 has 16 amino acids. CDR3 amino acids: CASSVEGSGGVETQYF. The CDR3, as DNA: TGTGCCAGCAGCGTAGAAGGTAGCGGGGGTGTCGAGACCCAGTACTTC.

This clonotype was observed many times. This chain joins TRBV5-1 and TRBJ2-7, with D perhaps TRBD1 (6 bases). This CDR3 has 13 residues. The V end lost 3 bases, the J end lost 12 bases, and 19 bases lay between the germline ends. Germline V gene lookup returns CDR1 SGHRS and CDR2 YFSETQ. For the CDR3, the DNA is TGCGCCAGCAGCTCATTCCCGACAGGAGCGCTGTACTTC. This encodes CASSSFPTGALYF.

This clonotype has a count of ten or more. The rearrangement links TRBV18 to TRBJ1-6; no firm D call. The CDR3 is 13 residues long. V gave up 2 bases and J gave up 8 bases, with 7 bases separating them. Germline V gene sequence: CDR1 KGHSH, CDR2 LQKENI. The CDR3 DNA reads as TGTGCCAGCTCACCAATCTTTGATTCACCCCTCCACTTT. Protein product: CASSPIFDSPLHF.

The chain joins TRBV5-1 to TRBJ2-1, with D tentatively TRBD2 (5 bases). Germline V CDR1 and CDR2: SGHRS, YFSETQ. The CDR3 totals 14 residues. V was pared by 4 bases and J by 8 bases, with 16 bases between. This CDR3 is CASSPVPGLDEQFF. The CDR3, as DNA: TGCGCCAGCAGCCCGGTACCGGGGTTGGATGAGCAGTTCTTC.

CDR3 bases: TGTGCCAGCAGCGTAGCTACGGGGAGGGCCGAGACCCAGTACTTC. This codes for CASSVATGRAETQYF. The J gene is TRBJ2-5, the V gene TRBV9, with 7 bases that match TRBD2. The V gene end was trimmed by 0 bases and the J gene end by 5 bases; junction bases not matched to a gene: 7. The length of the CDR3 is 15 residues. Germline V gene lookup returns CDR1 SGDLS and CDR2 YYNGEE.